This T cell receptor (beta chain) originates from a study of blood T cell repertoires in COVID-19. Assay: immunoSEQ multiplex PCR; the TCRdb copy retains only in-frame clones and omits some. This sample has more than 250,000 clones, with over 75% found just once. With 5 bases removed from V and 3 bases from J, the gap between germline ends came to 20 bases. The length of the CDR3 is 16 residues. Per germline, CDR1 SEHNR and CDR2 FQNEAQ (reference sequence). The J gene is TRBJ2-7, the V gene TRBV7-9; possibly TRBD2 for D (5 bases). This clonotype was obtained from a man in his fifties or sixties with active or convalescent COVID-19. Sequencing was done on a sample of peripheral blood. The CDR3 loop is CASSTRHRTDYYEQYF. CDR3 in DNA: TGTGCCAGCAGCACGAGGCATCGGACCGACTACTACGAGCAGTACTTC.